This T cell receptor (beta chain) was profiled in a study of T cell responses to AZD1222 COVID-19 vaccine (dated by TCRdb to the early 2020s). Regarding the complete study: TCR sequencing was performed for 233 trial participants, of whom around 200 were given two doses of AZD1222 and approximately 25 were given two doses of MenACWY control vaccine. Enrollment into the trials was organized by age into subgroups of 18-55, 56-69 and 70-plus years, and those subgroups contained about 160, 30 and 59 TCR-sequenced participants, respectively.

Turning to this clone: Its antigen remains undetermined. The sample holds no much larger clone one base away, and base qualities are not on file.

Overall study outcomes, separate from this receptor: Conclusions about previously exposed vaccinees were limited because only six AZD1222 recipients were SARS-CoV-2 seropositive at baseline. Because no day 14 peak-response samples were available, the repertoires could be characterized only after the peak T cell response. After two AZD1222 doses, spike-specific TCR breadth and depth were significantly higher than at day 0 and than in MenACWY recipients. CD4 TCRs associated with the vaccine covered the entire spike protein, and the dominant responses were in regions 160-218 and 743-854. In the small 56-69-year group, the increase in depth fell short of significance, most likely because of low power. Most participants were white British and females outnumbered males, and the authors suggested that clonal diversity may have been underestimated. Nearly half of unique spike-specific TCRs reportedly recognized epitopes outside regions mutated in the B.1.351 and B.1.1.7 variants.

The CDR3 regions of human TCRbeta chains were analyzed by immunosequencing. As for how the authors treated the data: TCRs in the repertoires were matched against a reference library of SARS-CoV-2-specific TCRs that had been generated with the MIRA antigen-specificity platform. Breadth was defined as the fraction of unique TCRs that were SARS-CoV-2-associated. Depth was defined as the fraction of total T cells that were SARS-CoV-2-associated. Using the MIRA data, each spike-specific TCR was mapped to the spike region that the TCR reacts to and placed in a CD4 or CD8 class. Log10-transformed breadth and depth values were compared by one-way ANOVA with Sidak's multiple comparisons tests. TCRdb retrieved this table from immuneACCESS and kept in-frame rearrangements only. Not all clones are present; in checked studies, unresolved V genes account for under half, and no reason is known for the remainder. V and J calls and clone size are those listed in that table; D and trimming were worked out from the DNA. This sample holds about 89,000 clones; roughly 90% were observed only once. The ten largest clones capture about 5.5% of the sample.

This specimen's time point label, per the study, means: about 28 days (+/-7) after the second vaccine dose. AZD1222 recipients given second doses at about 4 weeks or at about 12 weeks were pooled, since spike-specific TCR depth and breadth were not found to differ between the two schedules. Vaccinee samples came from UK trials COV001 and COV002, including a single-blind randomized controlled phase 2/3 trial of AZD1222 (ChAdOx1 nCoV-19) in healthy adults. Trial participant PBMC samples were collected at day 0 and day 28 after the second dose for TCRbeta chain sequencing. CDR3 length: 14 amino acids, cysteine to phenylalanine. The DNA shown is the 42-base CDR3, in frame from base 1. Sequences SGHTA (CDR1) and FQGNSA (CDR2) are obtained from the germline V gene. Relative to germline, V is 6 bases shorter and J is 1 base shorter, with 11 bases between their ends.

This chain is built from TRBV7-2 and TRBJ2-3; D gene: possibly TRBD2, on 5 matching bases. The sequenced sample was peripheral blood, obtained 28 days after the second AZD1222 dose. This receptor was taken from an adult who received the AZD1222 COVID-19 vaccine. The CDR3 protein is CASSSGLRTDTQYF. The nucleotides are TGTGCCAGCAGTTCCGGACTCCGCACAGATACGCAGTATTTT.